The rows below give T cell receptor beta chains drawn from one sample of a study of identifying expanded T cells in peripheral blood. Data came from immunoSEQ multiplex PCR; TCRdb stores just in-frame clones and leaves some out. The data show 80,000 or so clones, approximately 85% seen once. The sequencing input was blood. Source of these receptors: a person aged 18-70 years in good health. The CDR3 runs from the conserved cysteine through the conserved F or W. D genes are given only for firm matches. The listing skips clone size in some rows; elsewhere it reads once, few, many or a size class.

clone size	V gene	D gene	J gene	CDR3 protein	CDR3 DNA
NA	TRBV6-1	NA	TRBJ1-1	CASSVWGRDTEAFF	TGTGCCAGCAGTGTGTGGGGCCGAGACACTGAAGCTTTCTTT
few	TRBV7-2	NA	TRBJ1-5	CASSARGRSTPYSNQPQHF	TGTGCCAGCAGCGCCAGGGGTAGGTCCACTCCCTATAGCAATCAGCCCCAGCATTTT
once	TRBV4-1	NA	TRBJ2-1	CASSQESNSYNEQFF	TGCGCCAGCAGCCAAGAATCAAACTCCTACAATGAGCAGTTCTTC
many	TRBV25-1	NA	TRBJ1-4	CASSEGWIKLFF	TGTGCCAGCAGTGAAGGGTGGATAAAACTGTTTTTT
NA	TRBV9	NA	TRBJ2-1	CASSVGLSSYNEQFF	TGTGCCAGCAGCGTAGGGCTGAGCTCCTACAATGAGCAGTTCTTC
NA	TRBV7-9	NA	TRBJ1-2	CASSQRGDYGYTF	TGTGCCAGCAGTCAAAGGGGGGACTATGGCTACACCTTC
NA	TRBV28	NA	TRBJ2-1	CASSLDPTRNEQFF	TGTGCCAGCAGTTTAGACCCCACGAGGAATGAGCAGTTCTTC
NA	TRBV5-1	NA	TRBJ2-3	CASSRQVSTDTQYF	TGCGCCAGCAGCCGACAGGTTAGCACAGATACGCAGTATTTT
NA	TRBV7-3	NA	TRBJ2-3	CASSHGVGGARDTQYF	TGTGCCAGCAGCCACGGGGTCGGGGGCGCGAGAGATACGCAGTATTTT
NA	TRBV5-1	NA	TRBJ2-3	CASSLYGGDTQYF	TGCGCCAGCAGCTTGTACGGGGGCGATACGCAGTATTTT
few	TRBV6-5	TRBD1	TRBJ1-2	CASLEPTGNYGYTF	TGTGCCAGTTTAGAGCCGACAGGGAACTATGGCTACACCTTC
few	TRBV13	NA	TRBJ1-1	CASSLRGGQNTEAFF	TGTGCCAGCAGCCTCCGCGGAGGCCAGAACACTGAAGCTTTCTTT
NA	TRBV7-2	TRBD1	TRBJ1-2	CASSPRDRGDYGYTF	TGTGCCAGCAGCCCGCGGGACAGGGGTGACTATGGCTACACCTTC
NA	TRBV18	NA	TRBJ1-2	CASSPTGADYGYTF	TGTGCCAGCTCACCGACCGGGGCTGACTATGGCTACACCTTC
many	TRBV6-5	TRBD2	TRBJ2-7	CASSTGGEGSYEQYF	TGTGCCAGCAGTACCGGGGGGGAGGGGTCCTACGAGCAGTACTTC
NA	TRBV4-2	TRBD2	TRBJ2-7	CASSLRTSDHYEQYF	TGTGCCAGCAGCCTTCGGACTAGCGACCACTACGAGCAGTACTTC
NA	TRBV29-1	TRBD2	TRBJ2-7	CSVGTSGAYEQYF	TGCAGCGTTGGGACTAGCGGGGCCTACGAGCAGTACTTC
NA	TRBV10-3	NA	TRBJ1-3	CAISEEAGGNTIYF	TGTGCCATCAGTGAAGAGGCAGGGGGAAACACCATATATTTT
NA	TRBV4-2	TRBD2	TRBJ2-2	CASSNSGGGTGELFF	TGTGCCAGCTCCAACTCGGGAGGAGGGACCGGGGAGCTGTTTTTT
NA	TRBV30	NA	TRBJ1-1	CAWSLGQRNTEAFF	TGTGCCTGGAGTCTGGGCCAAAGGAACACTGAAGCTTTCTTT
NA	TRBV5-4	NA	TRBJ2-7	CASSFASYEQYF	TGTGCCAGCAGCTTTGCCTCCTACGAGCAGTACTTC
NA	TRBV7-8	TRBD1	TRBJ1-3	CASSGQGASGNTIYF	TGTGCCAGCAGCGGCCAGGGGGCGAGTGGAAACACCATATATTTT
NA	TRBV19	TRBD1	TRBJ1-5	CASSIGIAGGQPQHF	TGTGCCAGTAGTATAGGAATTGCAGGGGGTCAGCCCCAGCATTTT
NA	TRBV27	TRBD1	TRBJ1-2	CASSFNAWPTGDGYTF	TGTGCCAGCAGTTTTAATGCTTGGCCAACAGGGGATGGCTACACCTTC
NA	TRBV10-3	TRBD2	TRBJ2-3	CAISQREGDTDTQYF	TGTGCCATCAGCCAGCGGGAGGGAGACACAGATACGCAGTATTTT
NA	TRBV6-5	NA	TRBJ1-4	CASSLRAKNEKLFF	TGTGCCAGCAGCCTACGGGCCAAAAATGAAAAACTGTTTTTT
NA	TRBV7-9	NA	TRBJ2-3	CASSSLGGATDTQYF	TGTGCCAGCAGCTCCCTTGGCGGAGCGACAGATACGCAGTATTTT
NA	TRBV7-8	NA	TRBJ2-1	CASSSARLLQNEQFF	TGTGCCAGCAGCTCAGCGCGACTACTCCAGAATGAGCAGTTCTTC
NA	TRBV7-2	NA	TRBJ2-7	CASSLALPPYEQYF	TGTGCCAGCAGCTTAGCTTTACCTCCCTACGAGCAGTACTTC
NA	TRBV7-2	NA	TRBJ1-5	CASSPMTETSNQPQHF	TGTGCCAGCAGCCCCATGACAGAAACTAGCAATCAGCCCCAGCATTTT
once	TRBV7-3	NA	TRBJ2-5	CASSPEVQETQYF	TGTGCCAGCAGCCCTGAGGTCCAAGAGACCCAGTACTTC
NA	TRBV27	TRBD2	TRBJ2-1	CASRLIAGGPNEQFF	TGTGCCAGCAGGCTAATAGCGGGAGGGCCCAATGAGCAGTTCTTC
many	TRBV19	NA	TRBJ2-7	CASSYTGTTYEQYF	TGTGCCAGTAGTTATACCGGGACAACCTACGAGCAGTACTTC
NA	TRBV12-5	NA	TRBJ2-5	CASAKSGMETQYF	TGTGCTAGTGCCAAGTCAGGGATGGAGACCCAGTACTTC
NA	TRBV19	TRBD1	TRBJ2-7	CASSRGGQGTYEQYF	TGTGCCAGTAGTAGAGGCGGACAGGGAACCTACGAGCAGTACTTC
once	TRBV7-8	NA	TRBJ1-4	CASSLTWGSATNEKLFF	TGTGCCAGCAGCCTCACATGGGGTTCTGCAACTAATGAAAAACTGTTTTTT
NA	TRBV5-4	TRBD1	TRBJ2-3	CASSLARTGDTDTQYF	TGTGCCAGCAGCTTGGCTAGGACAGGGGACACAGATACGCAGTATTTT
NA	TRBV28	NA	TRBJ2-1	CASSFSGRGEQFF	TGTGCCAGCAGTTTTTCAGGAAGGGGTGAGCAGTTCTTC
NA	TRBV29-1	NA	TRBJ2-5	CSQKGGTETQYF	TGCAGCCAAAAGGGCGGGACCGAGACCCAGTACTTC
NA	TRBV19	TRBD1	TRBJ1-5	CASHPGQRSNQPQHF	TGTGCCAGTCACCCGGGACAGAGAAGCAATCAGCCCCAGCATTTT
NA	TRBV7-2	NA	TRBJ2-5	CASSFRAGQETQYF	TGTGCCAGCAGCTTTCGGGCAGGACAAGAGACCCAGTACTTC
NA	TRBV6-6	TRBD1	TRBJ1-5	CASSGQDRQPQHF	TGTGCCAGCAGTGGACAGGACCGCCAGCCCCAGCATTTT
medium-sized	TRBV7-2	TRBD2	TRBJ2-7	CASSWGASGSAEQYF	TGTGCCAGCAGCTGGGGGGCTAGCGGGAGTGCCGAGCAGTACTTC
NA	TRBV6-5	NA	TRBJ2-7	CASSYLRAYEQYF	TGTGCCAGCAGTTACCTCAGGGCCTACGAGCAGTACTTC
NA	TRBV11-3	TRBD2	TRBJ2-1	CASSLGGSSYNEQFF	TGTGCCAGCAGCTTAGGCGGGAGCTCCTACAATGAGCAGTTCTTC
NA	TRBV28	TRBD1	TRBJ1-5	CATSWLEGASNQPQHF	TGTGCCACCTCCTGGCTGGAGGGGGCTAGCAATCAGCCCCAGCATTTT
NA	TRBV28	TRBD2	TRBJ2-2	CASSTPGEGTGELFF	TGTGCCAGCAGTACGCCGGGGGAGGGAACCGGGGAGCTGTTTTTT
NA	TRBV18	NA	TRBJ1-1	CASSSVGGNTEAFF	TGTGCCAGCTCATCCGTGGGCGGCAACACTGAAGCTTTCTTT